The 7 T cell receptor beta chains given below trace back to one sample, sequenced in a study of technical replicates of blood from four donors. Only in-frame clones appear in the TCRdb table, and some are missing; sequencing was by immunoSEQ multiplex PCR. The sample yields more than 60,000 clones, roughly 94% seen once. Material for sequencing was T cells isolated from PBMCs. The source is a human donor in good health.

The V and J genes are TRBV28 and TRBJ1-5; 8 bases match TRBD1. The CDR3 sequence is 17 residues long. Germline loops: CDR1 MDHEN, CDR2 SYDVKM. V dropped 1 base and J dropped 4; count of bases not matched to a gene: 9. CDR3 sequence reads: CASSLSLGDRGNQPQHF. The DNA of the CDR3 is TGTGCCAGCAGTTTATCTCTCGGTGACAGGGGAAATCAGCCCCAGCATTTT. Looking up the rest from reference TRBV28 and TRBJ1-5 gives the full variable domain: DVKVTQSSRYLVKRTGEKVFLECVQDMDHENMFWYRQDPGLGLRLIYFSYDVKMKEKGDIPEGYSVSREKKERFSLILESASTNQTSMYLCASSLSLGDRGNQPQHFGDGTRLSIL.

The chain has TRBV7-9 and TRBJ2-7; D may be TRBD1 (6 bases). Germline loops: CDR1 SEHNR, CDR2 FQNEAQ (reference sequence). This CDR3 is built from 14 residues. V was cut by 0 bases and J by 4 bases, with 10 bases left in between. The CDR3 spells CASSLAPGVYEQYF. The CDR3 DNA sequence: TGTGCCAGCAGCTTAGCCCCAGGGGTATACGAGCAGTACTTC.

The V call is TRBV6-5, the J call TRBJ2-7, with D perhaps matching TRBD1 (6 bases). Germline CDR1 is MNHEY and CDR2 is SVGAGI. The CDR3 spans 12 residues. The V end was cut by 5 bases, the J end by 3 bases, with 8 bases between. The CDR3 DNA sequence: TGTGCCAGCAGTCTCAGGGGCTACGAGCAGTACTTC. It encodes CASSLRGYEQYF.

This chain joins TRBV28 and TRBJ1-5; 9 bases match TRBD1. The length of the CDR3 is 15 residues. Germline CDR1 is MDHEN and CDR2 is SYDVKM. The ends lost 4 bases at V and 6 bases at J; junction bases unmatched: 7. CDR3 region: CASSSTGGRFQPQHF. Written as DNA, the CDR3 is TGTGCCAGCAGTTCCACAGGGGGCCGATTTCAGCCCCAGCATTTT.

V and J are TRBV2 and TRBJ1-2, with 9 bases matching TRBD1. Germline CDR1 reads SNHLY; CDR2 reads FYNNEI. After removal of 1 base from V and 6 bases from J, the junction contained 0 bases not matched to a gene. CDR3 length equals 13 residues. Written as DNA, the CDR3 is TGTGCCAGCAGTGAAGGGACAGGGGATGGCTACACCTTC. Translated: CASSEGTGDGYTF.

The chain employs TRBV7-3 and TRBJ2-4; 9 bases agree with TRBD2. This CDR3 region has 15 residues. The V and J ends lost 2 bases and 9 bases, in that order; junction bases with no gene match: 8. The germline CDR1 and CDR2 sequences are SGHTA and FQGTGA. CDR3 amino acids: CASSLGGGAATIQYF. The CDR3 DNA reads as TGTGCCAGCAGCTTAGGCGGGGGGGCCGCTACCATTCAGTACTTC.

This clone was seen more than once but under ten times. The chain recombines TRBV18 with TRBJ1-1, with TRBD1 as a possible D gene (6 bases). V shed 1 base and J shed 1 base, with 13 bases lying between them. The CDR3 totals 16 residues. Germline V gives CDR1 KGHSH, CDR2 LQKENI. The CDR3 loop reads CASSPLQGEGNTEAFF. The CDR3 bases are TGTGCCAGCTCACCACTACAGGGCGAGGGGAACACTGAAGCTTTCTTT. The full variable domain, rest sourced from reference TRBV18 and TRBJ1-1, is NAGVMQNPRHLVRRRGQEARLRCSPMKGHSHVYWYRQLPEEGLKFMVYLQKENIIDESGMPKERFSAEFPKEGPSILRIQQVVRGDSAAYFCASSPLQGEGNTEAFFGQGTRLTVV.